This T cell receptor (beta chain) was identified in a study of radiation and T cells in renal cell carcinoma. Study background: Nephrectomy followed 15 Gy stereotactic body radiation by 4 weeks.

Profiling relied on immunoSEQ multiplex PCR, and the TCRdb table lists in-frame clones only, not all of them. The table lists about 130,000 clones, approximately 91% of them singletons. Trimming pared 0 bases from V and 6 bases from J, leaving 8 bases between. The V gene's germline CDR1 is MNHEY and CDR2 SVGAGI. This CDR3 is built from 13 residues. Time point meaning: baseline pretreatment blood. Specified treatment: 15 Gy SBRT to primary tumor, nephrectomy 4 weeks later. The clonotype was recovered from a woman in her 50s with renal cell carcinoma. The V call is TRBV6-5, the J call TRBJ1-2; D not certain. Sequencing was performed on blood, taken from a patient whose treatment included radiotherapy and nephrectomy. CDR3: CASSYSSMDGYTF. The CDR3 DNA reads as TGTGCCAGCAGTTACTCGTCAATGGATGGCTACACCTTC.